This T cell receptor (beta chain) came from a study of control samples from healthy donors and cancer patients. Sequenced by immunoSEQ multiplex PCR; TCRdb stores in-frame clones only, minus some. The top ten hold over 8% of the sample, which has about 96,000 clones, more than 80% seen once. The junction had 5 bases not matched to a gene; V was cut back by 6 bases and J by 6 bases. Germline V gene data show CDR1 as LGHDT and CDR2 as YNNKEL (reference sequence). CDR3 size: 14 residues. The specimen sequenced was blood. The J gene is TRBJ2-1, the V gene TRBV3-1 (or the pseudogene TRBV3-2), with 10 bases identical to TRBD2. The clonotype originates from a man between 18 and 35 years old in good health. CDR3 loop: CASSLAGESNEQFF. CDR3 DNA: TGTGCCAGCAGTCTAGCGGGAGAAAGCAATGAGCAGTTCTTC.